Following are 6 T cell receptor beta chains from one sample sequenced in a study of T cell repertoires in aging, cancer and after chemotherapy. Peripheral blood genomic DNA, not sorted cells or RNA, was the template. TRB rearrangements spanning V, D and J were amplified using mixed TRB-A/B primers. TCRdb independently ran MiXCR on the multiplex PCR reads; one entry per CDR3 protein. The sample records thousands of distinct CDR3 sequences, 23% being singletons. Sequenced material: blood. These receptor sequences come from a human donor with a solid tumor.

In regard to this clonotype: A clone one base away is much larger, so this may be a read error. The chain recombines TRBV5-6 with TRBJ2-7; D remains unclear. V was cut by 6 bases and J by 7 bases, with 11 bases left in between. The germline gives CDR1 SGHDT, CDR2 YYEEEE. The CDR3 sequence is 11 residues long. The CDR3 region has the DNA TGTGCCAGCAATTACGGGTCGGAGCAGTACTTC. As protein: CASNYGSEQYF.

This clonotype was recorded a few times. This chain joins TRBV20-1 and TRBJ1-2; 11 positions match TRBD1. V shed 6 bases, J shed 8 bases, and the junction held 11 bases outside the gene matches. The CDR3 contains 14 residues. Germline CDR1 and CDR2: DFQATT and SNEGSKA (reference sequence). CDR3 loop: CSAMDRGRLEGYTF. The CDR3 DNA follows: TGCAGTGCCATGGACAGGGGGCGTCTAGAAGGCTACACCTTC.

The chain carries TRBV13 and TRBJ1-4; 9 bases align to TRBD1. V was pared by 3 bases and J by 5 bases, with 7 bases of the junction left unmatched. The CDR3 loop spans 16 amino acids. Per the germline V gene, CDR1 is PRHDT and CDR2 is FYEKMQ (reference sequence). CDR3 in DNA: TGTGCCAGCAGCTTGGGACAGGGACGGGGAAATGAAAAACTGTTTTTT. Translated: CASSLGQGRGNEKLFF.

The J gene is TRBJ1-5, the V gene TRBV28; weak D call: TRBD1 (5 bases). This CDR3 is 15 amino acids long. Germline CDR1 and CDR2: MDHEN and SYDVKM. With 5 bases removed from V and 6 bases from J, the gap between germline ends came to 17 bases. Here the CDR3 DNA reads TGTGCCAGCAGTCCACCAGGGACTGGCATTCAGCCCCAGCATTTT. Translation: CASSPPGTGIQPQHF.

The table lists this clonotype with a few counts. The V and J genes are TRBV6-5 and TRBJ1-1, with no clear D. Per the germline V gene, CDR1 is MNHEY and CDR2 is SVGAGI. The V gene lost 4 bases and the J gene lost 0 bases, with 12 bases spanning the gap. This CDR3 spans 15 amino acids. The CDR3 DNA follows: TGTGCCAGCAGTTTGGCCGGGAGTATGAACACTGAAGCTTTCTTT. Protein product: CASSLAGSMNTEAFF.

A note on this clonotype: A much bigger clone sits one base away, suggesting this may be a read error. This chain uses TRBV6-5 with TRBJ2-7; TRBD1 might be the D (6 bases). The CDR3 has 13 amino acids. Trimming took off 9 bases at V and 5 bases at J, with 17 bases between the two ends. Germline V gene sequence: CDR1 MNHEY, CDR2 SVGAGI. CDR3 bases: TGTGCCAGTCAGCAGGGGTATAGAGACGAGCAGTACTTC. Amino acid sequence: CASQQGYRDEQYF.